A selection of T cell receptor beta chains follows, all from one sample in a study of blood T cell repertoires in COVID-19. TCRdb's copy holds only in-frame clones and misses some; the assay was immunoSEQ multiplex PCR. The sample carries over 100,000 clones, roughly 83% recorded once. Sequencing was carried out using peripheral blood. The receptors were gathered from a woman older than 75 with acute or convalescent COVID-19. CDR3s include the opening cysteine and the closing phenylalanine or tryptophan. A D gene is named only where the DNA matches it firmly. Not all rows give a size; the values are once, few, many and, for expanded clones, a class.

TRBJ1-2	NA	NA	TRBV19	CASSTPGDASVGYGYTF	TGTGCCAGTAGTACCCCAGGGGACGCTTCGGTGGGGTATGGCTATACCTTC
TRBJ1-1	once	TRBD1	TRBV18	CASSPGQGGEAFF	TGTGCCAGCTCACCGGGACAGGGTGGCGAAGCTTTCTTT
TRBJ1-2	NA	NA	TRBV7-9	CASSLTGGGNANYGYTF	TGTGCCAGCAGCTTGACGGGGGGCGGAAACGCTAACTATGGCTACACCTTC
TRBJ1-3	few	NA	TRBV6-5	CASSYSRGSGNTIYF	TGTGCCAGCAGTTACTCCAGGGGCAGTGGAAACACCATATATTTT
TRBJ2-3	few	TRBD1	TRBV7-2	CASSLDGTGMGSTDTQYF	TGTGCCAGCAGCTTAGACGGGACAGGGATGGGGAGCACAGATACGCAGTATTTT
TRBJ1-3	NA	NA	TRBV10-3	CAISESAVSGNTIYF	TGTGCCATCAGTGAGTCTGCGGTATCTGGAAACACCATATATTTT
TRBJ2-7	NA	TRBD1	TRBV4-3	CASSQDFRTGSEQYF	TGCGCCAGCAGCCAAGATTTTAGGACAGGATCCGAGCAGTACTTC
TRBJ2-7	NA	TRBD2	TRBV7-8	CASSPPGTSVFHEQYF	TGTGCCAGCAGCCCGCCCGGGACTAGCGTATTCCACGAGCAGTACTTC
TRBJ2-7	few	NA	TRBV6-6	CASSYSRLTKYEQYF	TGTGCCAGCAGTTACTCGAGGTTAACTAAATACGAGCAGTACTTC
TRBJ2-1	NA	TRBD2	TRBV9	CASSVRLAGENEQFF	TGTGCCAGCAGCGTTAGACTAGCGGGGGAGAATGAGCAGTTCTTC
TRBJ1-2	NA	TRBD1	TRBV28	CASSGQGNGYTF	TGTGCCAGCAGTGGACAGGGAAATGGCTACACCTTC
TRBJ2-3	few	TRBD1	TRBV10-2	CASSDPPGGDTQYF	TGCGCCAGCAGCGACCCCCCAGGGGGAGATACGCAGTATTTT
TRBJ2-3	NA	NA	TRBV13	CASSLPGTDTQYF	TGTGCCAGCAGCTTACCGGGCACAGATACGCAGTATTTT
TRBJ2-3	NA	NA	TRBV7-2	CASSPPGTRGTDTQYF	TGTGCCAGCAGCCCCCCCGGGACAAGGGGCACAGATACGCAGTATTTT
TRBJ2-3	NA	NA	TRBV7-9	CASSLVADSSTDTQYF	TGTGCCAGCAGCTTAGTGGCGGACTCTAGCACAGATACGCAGTATTTT
TRBJ1-5	once	NA	TRBV30	CAWSQVNQPQHF	TGTGCCTGGAGTCAGGTTAATCAGCCCCAGCATTTT
TRBJ1-3	NA	NA	TRBV3-1/TRBV3-2	CASSQRGAGNTIYF	TGTGCCAGCAGCCAAAGAGGAGCTGGAAACACCATATATTTT
TRBJ1-4	few	TRBD1	TRBV7-8	CASSTRPLTGDVATNEKLFF	TGTGCCAGCAGCACCCGGCCACTGACAGGGGACGTTGCAACTAATGAAAAACTGTTTTTT
TRBJ2-3	NA	TRBD1	TRBV4-3	CASSPSPGQGSTDTQYF	TGCGCCAGCAGCCCATCTCCGGGACAGGGGTCCACAGATACGCAGTATTTT
TRBJ1-3	NA	NA	TRBV5-6	CASSLQGFGRGTIYF	TGTGCCAGCAGCTTGCAGGGATTTGGGCGAGGCACCATATATTTT
TRBJ1-6	NA	NA	TRBV18	CASSPEFGALNNSPLHF	TGTGCCAGCTCACCAGAATTTGGGGCTCTTAATAATTCACCCCTCCACTTT